The entry below describes one TCR beta chain. Antigen specificity is unknown. This sample was included in a study of shared clonotypes between healthy human individuals. Whole-study findings and limits: Naive subsets typically showed greater estimated richness than memory subsets. Sharing across four donors was seen in about 5% of naive CD4 clonotypes.

Data came from immunoSEQ multiplex PCR; TCRdb stores just in-frame clones and leaves some out. The profile shows about 1.1 million clones, around three quarters of them singletons. Germline CDR1 reads MNHNY; CDR2 reads SVGAGI (reference sequence). There are 15 residues in the CDR3. V dropped 8 bases and J dropped 5; count of bases not matched to a gene: 8. This TCR derives from a man in his late teens or twenties in good health. Some clones in this sample may be carry-over from other donors' samples. Source material: memory CD4+ T cells from PBMCs. As to subset: CD45RA-negative fraction. The V call is TRBV6-6, the J call TRBJ2-7, with TRBD2 matching over 14 bases. The chain's CDR3 is CASGGLAGVLDEQYF. CDR3 bases: TGTGCCAGCGGGGGACTAGCGGGAGTCCTAGACGAGCAGTACTTC.